The 27 T cell receptor beta chains below come from one sample, sequenced in a study of blood T cell repertoires in COVID-19. The method was immunoSEQ multiplex PCR; TCRdb's version includes in-frame clones alone and lacks a portion of them. The profile shows about 130,000 clones, roughly four fifths of them singletons. The sequencing input was peripheral blood. These receptors were taken from a human donor in a cohort sampled during active COVID-19.

V usage is TRBV7-8 and J usage is TRBJ2-7, with D perhaps matching TRBD2 (5 bases). The CDR3 covers 15 residues. Trimming cost V 3 bases and J 4 bases, with 16 bases left between them. The germline V gene has CDR1 SGHVS and CDR2 FQNEAQ. The CDR3 reads CASSLETGPGYEQYF. The CDR3 DNA reads as TGTGCCAGCAGCTTGGAGACGGGCCCGGGGTACGAGCAGTACTTC.

The chain employs TRBV6-5 and TRBJ2-1; 12 bases are a match to TRBD2. This CDR3 has 16 amino acids. V lost 0 bases to trimming and J lost 6 bases; unmatched junction nucleotides: 3. From germline, CDR1 is MNHEY and CDR2 SVGAGI. CDR3 in DNA: TGTGCCAGCAGTTACTCAACTAGCGGGGGGCGCAATGAGCAGTTCTTC. Encoded protein: CASSYSTSGGRNEQFF.

This clone appeared a single time. J is TRBJ1-2 and V is TRBV7-3, with TRBD1 identical over 10 bases. Per the germline V gene, CDR1 is SGHTA and CDR2 is FQGTGA. V trimming: 5 bases; J trimming: 6 bases; junction bases outside the gene matches: 12. The CDR3 has 16 residues. This chain's CDR3 is CASSRHTGTGDHGYTF. The DNA for the CDR3 is TGTGCCAGCAGCCGCCATACCGGGACAGGGGACCATGGCTACACCTTC.

The V and J genes are TRBV27 and TRBJ2-1; D is uncertain. Germline assignment: CDR1 MNHEY and CDR2 SMNVEV (reference sequence). The V end was cut by 6 bases, the J end by 6 bases, with 12 bases between. CDR3 length equals 13 residues. The CDR3 coding sequence is TGTGCCAGCAGCCCTATGTCTAGCAATGAGCAGTTCTTC. Protein: CASSPMSSNEQFF.

This rearrangement joins TRBV30 to TRBJ1-5; D may be TRBD1 (5 bases). CDR1 and CDR2 from the germline V gene are GTSNPN and SVGIG (reference sequence). The CDR3 is 15 amino acids. The V end was cut by 2 bases, the J end by 3 bases, with 14 bases between. CDR3 protein: CAWSSGGMDNQPQHF. DNA for the CDR3: TGTGCCTGGAGTTCGGGGGGAATGGACAATCAGCCCCAGCATTTT.

The chain links TRBV19 to TRBJ2-7; D is possibly TRBD2 (5 bases). The CDR3 runs 13 residues. Looked up from germline, CDR1 is LNHDA and CDR2 is SQIVND (reference sequence). V was pared by 3 bases and J by 2 bases, with 8 bases between. The CDR3 loop is CASSIGGTYEQYF. The CDR3 DNA reads TGTGCCAGTAGTATTGGAGGAACCTACGAGCAGTACTTC.

The chain employs TRBV6-4 and TRBJ1-5; 7 bases align to TRBD1. From germline, CDR1 is MRHNA and CDR2 SNTAGT. This CDR3 has 15 residues. The junction had 8 bases not matched to a gene; V was cut back by 3 bases and J by 6 bases. The CDR3 spells CASSETGQGGQPQHF. CDR3 coding DNA: TGTGCCAGCAGTGAAACGGGCCAGGGGGGTCAGCCCCAGCATTTT.

This clone was found once. The chain recombines TRBV11-2 with TRBJ2-7; D is unresolved. Per the germline V gene, CDR1 is SGHAT and CDR2 is FQNNGV. The CDR3 spans 12 residues. V lost 5 bases and J lost 3, with 8 bases in between. This CDR3 is CASSQTDYEQYF. The CDR3 DNA reads as TGTGCCAGCAGCCAAACAGACTACGAGCAGTACTTC.

This clone has a handful of counts. The V call is TRBV30, the J call TRBJ1-6; TRBD1 aligns across 7 bases. J gave up 10 bases and V 3 bases, and 9 bases lay outside the gene matches. The CDR3 has 14 amino acids. Germline loops: CDR1 GTSNPN, CDR2 SVGIG (reference sequence). This CDR3 is CAWSQPPGGSPLHF. Here the CDR3 DNA reads TGTGCCTGGAGCCAACCACCAGGGGGGTCACCCCTCCACTTT.

The rearrangement joins TRBV3-1 (or the pseudogene TRBV3-2) to TRBJ2-2; 12 nucleotides match TRBD1. Per the germline V gene, CDR1 is LGHDT and CDR2 is YNNKEL (reference sequence). CDR3 length: 16 amino acids. Losses at the gene ends were 6 bases for V and 2 bases for J; bases not matched to a gene: 4. The CDR3 spells CASSYGTGGNTGELFF. The DNA for the CDR3 is TGTGCCAGCAGTTACGGGACAGGGGGCAACACCGGGGAGCTGTTTTTT.

This rearrangement joins TRBV5-1 to TRBJ2-3; D remains ambiguous. Germline V gene data show CDR1 as SGHRS and CDR2 as YFSETQ. Trimming took 2 bases from V and 2 from J, leaving 9 bases between them. This CDR3 region has 14 residues. The CDR3 bases are TGCGCCAGCAGCTTATCGGGTCTCACAGATACGCAGTATTTT. Encoded protein: CASSLSGLTDTQYF.

The gene calls are TRBV10-1 and TRBJ1-1; tentatively, D is TRBD1 (5 bases). V lost 3 bases, J lost 9 bases, and 17 bases lay in between. The CDR3 covers 14 residues. The germline gives CDR1 WNHNN, CDR2 SYGVQD (reference sequence). The CDR3 loop reads CASSDLGGTGKAFF. In nucleotides, the CDR3 is TGCGCCAGCAGTGATCTAGGAGGGACCGGGAAAGCTTTCTTT.

The rearrangement links TRBV4-1 to TRBJ1-3; D unclear. The CDR3 has 16 residues. Trimming took 0 bases from V and 0 from J, leaving 9 bases between them. Germline loops: CDR1 MGHRA, CDR2 YSYEKL. CDR3 protein: CASSQENSPSGNTIYF. The CDR3 coding sequence is TGCGCCAGCAGCCAAGAAAACAGTCCCTCTGGAAACACCATATATTTT.

This chain joins TRBV5-4 and TRBJ2-7; D is unresolved. With 4 bases removed from V and 7 bases from J, the gap between germline ends came to 12 bases. The CDR3 is made up of 12 amino acids. Germline V gene sequence: CDR1 SGHNT, CDR2 YYREEE (reference sequence). CDR3 residues: CASSLSMREQYF. CDR3 nucleotide sequence: TGTGCCAGCAGCCTAAGTATGAGAGAGCAGTACTTC.

This clone was counted a single time. This chain joins TRBV6-5 and TRBJ2-7; D uncertain. V lost 5 bases and J lost 2, with 13 bases in between. Germline assignment: CDR1 MNHEY and CDR2 SVGAGI. The CDR3 totals 14 residues. The CDR3 coding sequence is TGTGCCAGCAGTCCCGCCACAGCTACCTACGAGCAGTACTTC. This codes for CASSPATATYEQYF.

V usage is TRBV6-5 and J usage is TRBJ1-2; D may be TRBD1 (6 bases). Per the germline V gene, CDR1 is MNHEY and CDR2 is SVGAGI. The CDR3 runs 13 residues. Between the trimmed V and J ends, which lost 0 bases and 8 bases, there was a span of 10 bases. In DNA form, the CDR3 reads TGTGCCAGCAGTTACTCCAGGGGCGACGGCTACACCTTC. This sequence encodes CASSYSRGDGYTF.

This sequence joins TRBV19 and TRBJ1-5, with a weak D call TRBD1 (5 bases). CDR1 and CDR2 from the germline V gene are LNHDA and SQIVND (reference sequence). Trimming took 4 bases from V and 2 from J, leaving 12 bases between them. The CDR3 runs to 15 residues. CDR3 bases: TGTGCCAGTAGTAACTTCGGGGGGGGCAATCAGCCCCAGCATTTT. Encoded protein: CASSNFGGGNQPQHF.

The V call is TRBV10-1, the J call TRBJ2-3; D might be TRBD1 (6 bases). Trimming took off 6 bases at V and 0 bases at J, with 10 bases between the two ends. The CDR3 spans 14 residues. CDR1 WNHNN and CDR2 SYGVQD come from the germline V gene (reference sequence). The CDR3 protein is CASSRDMSTDTQYF. The CDR3 DNA is TGCGCCAGCAGCCGGGACATGAGCACAGATACGCAGTATTTT.

J is TRBJ2-7 and V is TRBV6-5, with 7 nucleotides matching TRBD1. This CDR3 is 16 amino acids long. Unmatched junction bases numbered 10, after V lost 0 bases and J lost 5 bases. Looked up from germline, CDR1 is MNHEY and CDR2 is SVGAGI. The CDR3 nucleotides read TGTGCCAGCAGTTACTCGGCACAGGGGCGGTTGGACGAGCAGTACTTC. This translates into CASSYSAQGRLDEQYF.

This chain joins TRBV6-5 and TRBJ2-7; D is unresolved. The CDR3 totals 15 residues. With 2 bases removed from V and 3 bases from J, the gap between germline ends came to 14 bases. The germline V gene encodes CDR1 MNHEY and CDR2 SVGAGI. CDR3: CASSYLGQVGYEQYF. The CDR3 DNA sequence: TGTGCCAGCAGTTACCTCGGCCAGGTGGGCTACGAGCAGTACTTC.

V gene TRBV7-2 combines with J gene TRBJ1-1, with no clear D. This CDR3 has 14 amino acids. Per germline, CDR1 SGHTA and CDR2 FQGNSA. The V end was cut by 3 bases, the J end by 0 bases, with 8 bases between. CDR3 sequence reads: CASSLTTVNTEAFF. As DNA, the CDR3 is TGTGCCAGCAGCTTGACTACGGTGAACACTGAAGCTTTCTTT.

The chain links TRBV5-1 to TRBJ2-1, with 13 bases matching TRBD2. Trimming at V came to 1 base and at J to 7 bases, leaving 2 bases not matched to a gene. The CDR3 runs to 15 residues. Germline V gene lookup returns CDR1 SGHRS and CDR2 YFSETQ. The CDR3 protein is CASSLLTSGGNEQFF. The DNA for the CDR3 is TGCGCCAGCAGCTTGCTGACTAGCGGGGGGAATGAGCAGTTCTTC.

This clone was detected only a few times. The rearrangement uses TRBV10-1 and TRBJ2-7; tentative D call: TRBD1 (5 bases). V shed 6 bases and J shed 6 bases, with 15 bases lying between them. CDR3 size: 13 residues. The V gene's germline CDR1 is WNHNN and CDR2 SYGVQD (reference sequence). CDR3 nucleotides: TGCGCCAGCAGGGTTTCAGGGTACGCCGAGCAGTACTTC. Translation gives CASRVSGYAEQYF.

The V gene is TRBV27, the J gene TRBJ1-4, with TRBD1 matching 10 bases. The CDR3 runs to 17 residues. The J segment lost 5 bases and the V segment lost 6 bases, leaving 12 bases of the junction unmatched. Germline values: CDR1 MNHEY, CDR2 SMNVEV (reference sequence). CDR3 region: CASSLHNPGQGNEKLFF. The CDR3 DNA sequence: TGTGCCAGCAGCCTACATAACCCGGGACAGGGGAATGAAAAACTGTTTTTT.

J is TRBJ1-1 and V is TRBV7-9; no definite D call. The CDR3 has 13 amino acids. The germline CDR1 and CDR2 sequences are SEHNR and FQNEAQ (reference sequence). V lost 5 bases to trimming and J lost 2 bases, with 9 bases between them. CDR3 in amino acids: CASSGRGNTEAFF. The CDR3 DNA sequence: TGTGCCAGCAGCGGACGGGGAAACACTGAAGCTTTCTTT. The variable domain in full, completed from reference TRBV7-9 and TRBJ1-1, reads DTGVSQNPRHKITKRGQNVTFRCDPISEHNRLYWYRQTLGQGPEFLTYFQNEAQLEKSRLLSDRFSAERPKGSFSTLEIQRTEQGDSAMYLCASSGRGNTEAFFGQGTRLTVV.

V usage is TRBV2 and J usage is TRBJ2-5; a weak D match, TRBD2 (6 bases). The CDR3 sequence is 12 residues long. Germline CDR1 reads SNHLY; CDR2 reads FYNNEI. V was cut by 7 bases and J by 5 bases, with 11 bases left in between. The CDR3 coding sequence is TGTGCCAGCACCTGGGGGGAGGAGACCCAGTACTTC. As protein: CASTWGEETQYF.

A few counts support this clone. The chain carries TRBV4-2 and TRBJ2-7; 10 nucleotides match TRBD1. Unmatched junction bases numbered 10, after V lost 2 bases and J lost 6 bases. This CDR3 region has 16 residues. In germline, CDR1 is LGHNA, CDR2 YNFKEQ. DNA of the CDR3: TGTGCCAGCAGCCAACCCGGGACAGGGGCTACGAGCGAGCAGTACTTC. Translating it yields CASSQPGTGATSEQYF.